This entry concerns a single TCR beta chain. As yet, its antigen is unknown. This specimen belongs to a study of T cells in localized non-small cell lung cancer. Study-wide results and limits: The appearance of a median about 62 of the top 100 tumor clones was seen in adjacent lung. In uninvolved adjacent lung, T cell clonality reached its highest value, exceeding tumor. Sequencing involved a lone tumor region, leaving heterogeneity possible. Patients showing higher blood T cell density tended to see longer overall survival.

V was shortened by 6 bases and J by 4 bases, with 13 bases between the two germline ends. CDR1 and CDR2 from the germline V gene are SGHAT and FQNNGV. This CDR3 is 13 amino acids long. The data were produced by immunoSEQ multiplex PCR, yet TCRdb's version contains in-frame clones alone and is incomplete. The sample consists of 25,000 to 30,000 clones, approximately 84% of them appearing once. Sample: peripheral blood mononuclear cells, taken before any cancer treatment. This sequence joins TRBV11-2 and TRBJ2-7, with D possibly being TRBD2 (5 bases). The source is a man aged 35-75 years with stage III lung adenocarcinoma. The CDR3 coding sequence is TGTGCCAGCAGACCGGCGGGTACTTACGAGCAGTACTTC. It translates to CASRPAGTYEQYF.